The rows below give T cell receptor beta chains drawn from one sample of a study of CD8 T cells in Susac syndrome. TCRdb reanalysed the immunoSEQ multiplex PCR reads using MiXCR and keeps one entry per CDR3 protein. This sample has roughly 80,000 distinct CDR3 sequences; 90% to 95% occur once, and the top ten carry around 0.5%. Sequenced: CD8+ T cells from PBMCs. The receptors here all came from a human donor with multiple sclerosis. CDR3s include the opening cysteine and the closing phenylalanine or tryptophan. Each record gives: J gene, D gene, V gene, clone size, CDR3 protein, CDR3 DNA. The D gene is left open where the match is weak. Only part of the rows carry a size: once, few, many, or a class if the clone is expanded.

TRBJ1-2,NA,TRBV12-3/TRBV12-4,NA,CASTPVGGYGYTF,TGTGCCAGCACTCCGGTTGGTGGCTATGGCTACACCTTC
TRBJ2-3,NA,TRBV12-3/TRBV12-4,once,CASTLTPAATDTQYF,TGTGCCAGCACCCTGACTCCTGCCGCCACAGATACGCAGTATTTT
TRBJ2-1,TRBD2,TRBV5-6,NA,CASSFASGSGNEQFF,TGTGCCAGCAGCTTCGCTAGCGGGAGTGGCAATGAGCAGTTCTTC
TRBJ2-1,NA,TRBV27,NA,CASSWVVGYNEQFF,TGTGCCAGCAGTTGGGTGGTCGGTTACAATGAGCAGTTCTTC
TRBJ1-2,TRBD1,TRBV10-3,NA,CAISEPQTGNYGYTF,TGTGCCATCAGTGAGCCGCAGACAGGGAACTATGGCTACACCTTC
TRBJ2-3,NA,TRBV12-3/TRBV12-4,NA,CASSLVLGGARDTQYF,TGTGCCAGCAGTTTAGTCCTCGGGGGTGCACGAGATACGCAGTATTTT
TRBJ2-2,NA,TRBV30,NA,CAWGMGQGYTGELFF,TGTGCCTGGGGCATGGGGCAGGGATACACCGGGGAGCTGTTTTTT
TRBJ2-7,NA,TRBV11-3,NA,CASSQDGGKAEQYF,TGTGCCAGCAGCCAAGATGGAGGGAAGGCGGAGCAGTACTTC
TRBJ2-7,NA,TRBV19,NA,CASSIGTLEQYF,TGTGCCAGTAGTATTGGGACCCTGGAGCAGTACTTC
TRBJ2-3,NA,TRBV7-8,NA,CASSARRGTDTQYF,TGTGCCAGCAGCGCTCGACGGGGCACAGATACGCAGTATTTT
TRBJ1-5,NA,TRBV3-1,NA,CASSRGDLSNQPQHF,TGTGCCAGCAGCCGTGGGGATTTGAGCAATCAGCCCCAGCATTTT
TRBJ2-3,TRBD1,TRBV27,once,CASKTTGDAEDTQYF,TGTGCCAGCAAGACGACAGGGGATGCGGAAGATACGCAGTATTTT
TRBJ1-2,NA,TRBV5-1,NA,CASSLAVAGADGYTF,TGCGCCAGCAGCTTGGCGGTAGCAGGGGCTGATGGCTACACCTTC
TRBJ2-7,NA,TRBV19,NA,CASSKGPYEQYF,TGTGCCAGTAGTAAGGGACCCTACGAGCAGTACTTC
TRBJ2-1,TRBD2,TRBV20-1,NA,CSARDTSGTSGGDSYNEQFF,TGCAGTGCTAGAGATACCTCCGGGACTAGCGGGGGCGATTCCTACAATGAGCAGTTCTTC
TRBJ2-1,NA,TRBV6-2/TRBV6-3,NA,CASSSGLLKVSYNEQFF,TGTGCCAGCAGTTCGGGACTCCTGAAAGTTTCCTACAATGAGCAGTTCTTC
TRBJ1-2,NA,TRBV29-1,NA,CSVEKSGVGYGYTF,TGCAGCGTTGAGAAGTCAGGGGTGGGTTATGGCTACACCTTC
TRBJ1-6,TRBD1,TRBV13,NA,CASSSGTGELGNNSPLHF,TGTGCCAGCAGCTCGGGGACAGGGGAACTTGGTAATAATTCACCCCTCCACTTT
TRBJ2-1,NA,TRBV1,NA,CTSSQDGRGERGVYNEQFF,TGCACCAGCAGCCAAGATGGAAGGGGCGAGCGGGGGGTCTACAATGAGCAGTTCTTC
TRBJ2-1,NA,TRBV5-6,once,CASSSYTQEQFF,TGTGCCAGCAGCTCATATACCCAGGAGCAGTTCTTC